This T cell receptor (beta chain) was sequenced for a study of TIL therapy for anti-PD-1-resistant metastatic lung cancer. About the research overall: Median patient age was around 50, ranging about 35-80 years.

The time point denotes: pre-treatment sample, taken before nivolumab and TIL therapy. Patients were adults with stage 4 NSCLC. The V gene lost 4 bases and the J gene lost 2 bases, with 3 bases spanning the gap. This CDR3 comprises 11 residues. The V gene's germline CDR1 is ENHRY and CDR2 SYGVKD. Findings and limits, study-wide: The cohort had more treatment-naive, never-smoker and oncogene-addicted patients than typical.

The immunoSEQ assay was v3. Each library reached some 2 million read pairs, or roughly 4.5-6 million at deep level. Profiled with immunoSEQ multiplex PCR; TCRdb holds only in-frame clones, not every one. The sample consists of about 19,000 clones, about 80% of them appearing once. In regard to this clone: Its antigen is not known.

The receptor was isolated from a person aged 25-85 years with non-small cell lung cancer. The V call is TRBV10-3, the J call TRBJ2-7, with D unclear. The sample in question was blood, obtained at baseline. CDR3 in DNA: TGTGCCATCAGTGGGACCTACGAGCAGTACTTC. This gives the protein CAISGTYEQYF.